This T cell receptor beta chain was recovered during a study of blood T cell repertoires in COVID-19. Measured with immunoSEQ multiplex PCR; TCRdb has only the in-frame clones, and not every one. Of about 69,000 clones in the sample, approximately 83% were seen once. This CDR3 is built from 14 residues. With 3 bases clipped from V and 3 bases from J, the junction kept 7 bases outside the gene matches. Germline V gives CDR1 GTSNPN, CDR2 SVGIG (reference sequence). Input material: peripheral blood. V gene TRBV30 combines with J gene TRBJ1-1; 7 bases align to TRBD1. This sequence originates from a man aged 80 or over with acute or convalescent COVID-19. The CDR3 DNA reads TGTGCCTGGAGAAGGGACAGTCTTCACACTGAAGCTTTCTTT. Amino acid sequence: CAWRRDSLHTEAFF.